Listed here are 16 T cell receptor beta chains from one sample, sequenced in a study of human T cells and chemical hapten exposure. The sample's time point: patch test 1, 2 weeks after DPC sensitization. Treatment specified: therapeutic diphenylcyclopropenone sensitization with weekly scalp DPC. TCRdb reprocessed the RACE reads via MiXCR and lists one record per CDR3 protein. The table has approximately 100,000 distinct CDR3 sequences, 8% to 13% seen once; the top ten hold around 3.5%. The sequenced sample was whole blood, obtained in connection with sensitization to the hapten diphenylcyclopropenone (DPC). These receptors were collected from a woman in her 40s with alopecia areata. Some clones in this sample may be carry-over from other donors' samples.

The V call is TRBV14, the J call TRBJ1-1, with D hard to call. CDR3 size: 13 residues. V shed 3 bases and J shed 0 bases, with 5 bases lying between them. Germline CDR1 and CDR2: SGHDN and FVKESK. CDR3 amino acids: CASSHGMNTEAFF. DNA of the CDR3: TGTGCCAGCAGCCACGGCATGAACACTGAAGCTTTCTTT.

The J gene is TRBJ2-7, the V gene TRBV11-3; 11 bases agree with TRBD1. V lost 3 bases to trimming and J lost 5 bases; unmatched junction nucleotides: 6. The CDR3 contains 15 residues. Germline-derived CDR1 and CDR2 are SGHNT and YENEEA. This CDR3 is CASSFGQGASHEQYF. CDR3 nucleotide sequence: TGTGCCAGCAGCTTCGGACAGGGGGCGTCACACGAGCAGTACTTC.

This clonotype has a count of ten or more. The rearrangement joins TRBV11-2 to TRBJ2-2; D gene ambiguous. Looked up from germline, CDR1 is SGHAT and CDR2 is FQNNGV. V lost 5 bases and J 6 bases, leaving 10 bases between the germline ends. The CDR3 is 13 residues long. CDR3 region: CASSPERPGELFF. Here the CDR3 DNA reads TGTGCCAGCAGCCCCGAACGTCCCGGGGAGCTGTTTTTT.

The sample holds a few counts of this clonotype. The genes are TRBV9 and TRBJ2-3; TRBD2 aligns across 11 bases. J was trimmed by 4 bases and V by 4 bases; bases with no gene match: 5. The CDR3 extends over 15 amino acids. CDR1 is SGDLS, CDR2 YYNGEE, per germline. The CDR3 DNA follows: TGTGCCAGCAGCTCATCGGGACTAGCGGCAGATACGCAGTATTTT. This gives the protein CASSSSGLAADTQYF.

J is TRBJ2-7 and V is TRBV4-3; possible D gene TRBD2, 6 bases. Germline V CDR1 and CDR2: LGHNA, YSLEER. The CDR3 length is 15 residues. V was cut by 0 bases and J by 1 base, with 10 bases left in between. DNA for the CDR3: TGCGCCAGCAGCCAAGAGGCGGGACCGTCCTACGAGCAGTACTTC. Translation gives CASSQEAGPSYEQYF.

The chain is built from TRBV7-8 and TRBJ1-1; TRBD1 might be the D (5 bases). Trimming left V 5 bases short and J 10 bases short, with 26 bases between. Per the germline V gene, CDR1 is SGHVS and CDR2 is FQNEAQ. CDR3 length equals 16 residues. CDR3 nucleotide sequence: TGTGCCAGCAGCCCCCCGAGCATCCGGGGCCCCGCCGCAGCTTTCTTT. Protein: CASSPPSIRGPAAAFF.

This clonotype appeared a few times. DNA for the CDR3: TGTGCCAGCACCCCGGGGGGGGGCCAAACCTACAATGAGCAGTTCTTC. Its protein is CASTPGGGQTYNEQFF. V usage is TRBV7-9 and J usage is TRBJ2-1; 8 bases map to TRBD2. CDR1 and CDR2 from the germline V gene are SEHNR and FQNEAQ (reference sequence). CDR3 size: 16 residues. V was pared by 7 bases and J by 2 bases, with 10 bases of the junction left unmatched.

This clonotype came up a few times. This sequence joins TRBV20-1 and TRBJ1-5; no clear D gene. With 0 bases removed from V and 9 bases from J, the gap between germline ends came to 12 bases. CDR1 and CDR2 (germline): DFQATT, SNEGSKA (reference sequence). The CDR3 is 13 residues long. The CDR3 sequence: CSARDQMVGPQHF. The CDR3 DNA reads TGCAGTGCTAGAGATCAAATGGTAGGGCCCCAGCATTTT.

The chain is built from TRBV5-1 and TRBJ1-1, with TRBD1 as a possible D gene (5 bases). Germline CDR1 and CDR2: SGHRS and YFSETQ. V lost 6 bases, J lost 0 bases, and 12 bases lay in between. This CDR3 comprises 14 residues. CDR3 coding DNA: TGCGCCAGCACAAAGAGGGGTCTGAACACTGAAGCTTTCTTT. Its protein is CASTKRGLNTEAFF.

In its sample, this clonotype was seen many times. This chain links TRBV13 with TRBJ2-7; D might be TRBD1 (5 bases). The CDR3 sequence is 13 residues long. Germline CDR1 is PRHDT and CDR2 is FYEKMQ (reference sequence). The V and J ends lost 5 bases and 4 bases respectively, with 12 bases between them. The CDR3 nucleotides read TGTGCCAGCAGCCCAGGCAGGGCGTACGAGCAGTACTTC. This encodes CASSPGRAYEQYF.

The table lists this clonotype with a few counts. V is TRBV12-3 or TRBV12-4 and J is TRBJ2-1, with unresolved D. The CDR3 is 14 amino acids. V dropped 6 bases and J dropped 1 base, with 10 bases sitting between them. The CDR3 sequence: CASRGKGSYNEQFF. The DNA for the CDR3 is TGTGCCAGCAGGGGGAAGGGTTCCTACAATGAGCAGTTCTTC.

The chain joins TRBV13 to TRBJ1-2; D remains ambiguous. V lost 5 bases and J lost 4, with 17 bases in between. This CDR3 contains 15 residues. Germline values: CDR1 PRHDT, CDR2 FYEKMQ (reference sequence). CDR3 in amino acids: CASSPSILTGYGYTF. The DNA of the CDR3 is TGTGCCAGCAGCCCCTCGATTCTGACTGGCTATGGCTACACCTTC.

This clonotype turned up a few times. V is TRBV3-2 and J is TRBJ2-7. TRBV3-2 is a pseudogene segment. The CDR3 is made up of 16 amino acids. The CDR3 nucleotides read TGTGCCAGCAGCCACTTGTCAGGATCGAGCTCCTACGAGCAGTACTTC. It codes for CASSHLSGSSSYEQYF.

This clonotype was detected ten times or more. This chain uses TRBV19 with TRBJ2-3, with 15 bases that match TRBD2. Losses at the gene ends were 4 bases for V and 0 bases for J; bases not matched to a gene: 5. Germline V gene lookup returns CDR1 LNHDA and CDR2 SQIVND (reference sequence). The CDR3 is 18 residues long. CDR3 nucleotide sequence: TGTGCCAGTAGTAGACGGACTAGCGGGGGGGTAAGCACAGATACGCAGTATTTT. Its protein product is CASSRRTSGGVSTDTQYF.

This clonotype was detected many times. This chain connects TRBV12-3 or TRBV12-4 to TRBJ2-3, with D unresolved. V dropped 1 base and J dropped 2 bases, with 10 bases sitting between them. The length of the CDR3 is 15 residues. For the CDR3, the DNA is TGTGCCAGCAGTTTAGTTCTGGGATCCACAGATACGCAGTATTTT. This codes for CASSLVLGSTDTQYF.

This chain links TRBV2 with TRBJ2-4, with a possible D match to TRBD1 (6 bases). Trimming pared 2 bases from V and 0 bases from J, leaving 11 bases between. The CDR3 is 16 residues long. The germline gives CDR1 SNHLY, CDR2 FYNNEI. The CDR3: CASSETPGAAKNIQYF. DNA of the CDR3: TGTGCCAGCAGTGAAACACCAGGGGCAGCCAAAAACATTCAGTACTTC.